What follows is one T cell receptor beta chain and its context. These data are taken from a study of blood T cell repertoires in COVID-19. As processed by the authors: Amplification of reference gene primers provided the estimated nucleated cell counts. TCRdb's copy holds only in-frame clones and misses some; the assay was immunoSEQ multiplex PCR. The V and J calls and clone size were taken over from that table, and D and trimming were inferred from the DNA. The sample records a few hundred thousand clones, around four fifths being singletons. With V trimmed by 6 bases and J by 2 bases, 6 bases remained unmatched. This CDR3 contains 15 residues. Germline-derived CDR1 and CDR2 are LNHDA and SQIVND (reference sequence).

The gene calls are TRBV19 and TRBJ1-5; TRBD1 aligns across 8 bases. This receptor was identified in a man in his sixties with acute or convalescent COVID-19. Material: peripheral blood. In DNA form, the CDR3 reads TGTGCCAGTAGCCTACAGGGGGAGGGCAATCAGCCCCAGCATTTT. It yields the protein CASSLQGEGNQPQHF.